These 21 T cell receptor beta chains share one sample of origin, sequenced in a study of blood T cell repertoires in COVID-19. TCRdb's copy holds only in-frame clones and misses some; the assay was immunoSEQ multiplex PCR. The table has 250,000 to 350,000 clones, 87% seen once; the top ten hold under 6.5%. The sample comprised PBMCs or T cells enriched from blood (not recorded which). The origin of the receptors is a woman aged 30 to 39 who had recovered from COVID-19.

In this sample, this clone turned up once. V is TRBV6-2 or TRBV6-3 and J is TRBJ1-1; TRBD1 agrees at 9 bases. CDR3 length: 15 amino acids. Per the germline V gene, CDR1 is MNHEY and CDR2 is SVGEGT. The junction had 5 bases not matched to a gene; V was cut back by 6 bases and J by 0 bases. CDR3 in amino acids: CASSRRDRVNTEAFF. The CDR3 nucleotides are TGTGCCAGCAGCCGCCGGGACAGGGTGAACACTGAAGCTTTCTTT.

This sequence joins TRBV5-6 and TRBJ1-1; D might be TRBD1 (5 bases). This CDR3 is built from 15 residues. The V and J ends lost 4 bases and 1 base respectively, with 14 bases between them. The germline CDR1 and CDR2 sequences are SGHDT and YYEEEE. CDR3: CASSPYRLTNTEAFF. CDR3 sequence (DNA): TGTGCCAGCAGCCCCTACAGGCTAACGAACACTGAAGCTTTCTTT.

J is TRBJ1-6 and V is TRBV7-3; 8 nucleotides match TRBD1. Trimming removed 5 bases from V and 4 bases from J; junction bases left unmatched: 1. From germline, CDR1 is SGHTA and CDR2 FQGTGA. The CDR3 is made up of 14 amino acids. The CDR3 coding sequence is TGTGCCAGCAGCACAGGGGGTTATAATTCACCCCTCCACTTT. As protein: CASSTGGYNSPLHF.

V usage is TRBV2 and J usage is TRBJ2-7; a possible D gene is TRBD1 (6 bases). There are 13 residues in the CDR3. From germline, CDR1 is SNHLY and CDR2 FYNNEI. V lost 7 bases and J 6 bases, leaving 16 bases between the germline ends. The CDR3 bases are TGTGCCAGCACCGCCAGGGGCGAAAGCGAGCAGTACTTC. Protein product: CASTARGESEQYF.

This sequence joins TRBV7-9 and TRBJ2-5; TRBD2 is a possible D gene (7 bases). CDR3 length equals 14 residues. Germline CDR1 is SEHNR and CDR2 is FQNEAQ (reference sequence). The V end lost 2 bases, the J end lost 3 bases, and 10 bases lay between the germline ends. Here the CDR3 DNA reads TGTGCCAGCAGCTTACGGGGGGCGGAAGAGACCCAGTACTTC. Protein sequence: CASSLRGAEETQYF.

This sequence joins TRBV9 and TRBJ1-2; 7 positions agree with TRBD1. V shed 3 bases and J 3 bases; nucleotides not matched to a gene: 5. Per the germline V gene, CDR1 is SGDLS and CDR2 is YYNGEE. The CDR3 is made up of 14 amino acids. The CDR3 region has the DNA TGTGCCAGCAGCGAAGGACAGGCGTACTATGGCTACACCTTC. It is translated as CASSEGQAYYGYTF.

The rearrangement links TRBV19 to TRBJ1-5; TRBD1 aligns across 9 bases. V trimming: 4 bases; J trimming: 4 bases; junction bases outside the gene matches: 5. The CDR3 is made up of 15 amino acids. Germline lookup yields CDR1 LNHDA and CDR2 SQIVND (reference sequence). The CDR3 nucleotides read TGTGCCAGTAGTAGGGGGACAGGGCGTAATCAGCCCCAGCATTTT. This sequence encodes CASSRGTGRNQPQHF.

This clone was picked up a small number of times. The chain uses TRBV7-9 and TRBJ1-2; tentatively, D is TRBD1 (5 bases). The ends were cut back, 2 bases at V and 5 bases at J, with 12 bases in the middle. From germline, CDR1 is SEHNR and CDR2 FQNEAQ (reference sequence). The CDR3 has 14 residues. The CDR3 is CASSLSRTSYGYTF. CDR3 nucleotides: TGTGCCAGCAGCTTAAGCCGGACAAGTTATGGCTACACCTTC.

There are a few counts of this clone. V gene TRBV20-1 combines with J gene TRBJ1-1; TRBD1 might be the D (5 bases). Per the germline V gene, CDR1 is DFQATT and CDR2 is SNEGSKA (reference sequence). Trimming cost V 3 bases and J 7 bases, with 15 bases left between them. This CDR3 comprises 13 residues. The CDR3 protein is CSASTAPQGEAFF. CDR3 coding DNA: TGCAGTGCTAGTACCGCACCCCAGGGTGAAGCTTTCTTT.

J is TRBJ1-2 and V is TRBV2; 8 bases agree with TRBD1. V lost 5 bases to trimming and J lost 5 bases; unmatched junction nucleotides: 7. The CDR3 is made up of 14 amino acids. The germline CDR1 and CDR2 sequences are SNHLY and FYNNEI. The CDR3 loop is CASSPGGPVYGYTF. CDR3 nucleotides: TGTGCCAGCAGTCCAGGGGGCCCGGTTTATGGCTACACCTTC.

This rearrangement joins TRBV13 to TRBJ2-7; the D gene is possibly TRBD2 (6 bases). V lost 5 bases and J lost 2, with 10 bases in between. Germline V gives CDR1 PRHDT, CDR2 FYEKMQ (reference sequence). The CDR3 runs to 13 residues. The chain's CDR3 is CASSPRGTYEQYF. The CDR3 DNA sequence: TGTGCCAGCAGCCCTCGGGGGACCTACGAGCAGTACTTC.

The rearrangement uses TRBV6-1 and TRBJ1-2; the D is unclear. The V end lost 2 bases, the J end lost 0 bases, and 16 bases lay between the germline ends. Germline V gene sequence: CDR1 MNHNS, CDR2 SASEGT. CDR3 length: 17 amino acids. CDR3 nucleotide sequence: TGTGCCAGCAGTGAAACGCCGGGGTCCCCGACTAACTATGGCTACACCTTC. This gives the protein CASSETPGSPTNYGYTF.

The rearrangement uses TRBV10-3 and TRBJ2-3; TRBD2 might be the D (7 bases). Germline loops: CDR1 ENHRY, CDR2 SYGVKD. The germline V and J ends were trimmed by 11 bases and 3 bases, with 24 bases remaining between them. CDR3 size: 16 residues. The CDR3 reads CAVTPGVGGPTDTQYF. CDR3 bases: TGTGCCGTCACACCTGGCGTGGGGGGGCCAACAGATACGCAGTATTTT.

The chain has TRBV2 and TRBJ2-7; D gene unclear. This CDR3 comprises 14 residues. V lost 6 bases and J 0 bases, leaving 12 bases between the germline ends. Germline V gives CDR1 SNHLY, CDR2 FYNNEI. CDR3: CASSAAEISYEQYF. In DNA form, the CDR3 reads TGTGCCAGCAGCGCGGCAGAGATCTCCTACGAGCAGTACTTC.

This clone has only one observation. The chain couples TRBV29-1 to TRBJ1-1; D unresolved. Germline CDR1 is SQVTM and CDR2 is ANQGSEA. V dropped 7 bases and J dropped 1 base, with 16 bases sitting between them. This CDR3 region has 14 residues. The CDR3 DNA follows: TGCAGCGCTGGTTGGCACGCAAAGAACACTGAAGCTTTCTTT. Amino acid sequence: CSAGWHAKNTEAFF. Filled out from reference TRBV29-1 and TRBJ1-1, the complete variable domain reads SAVISQKPSRDICQRGTSLTIQCQVDSQVTMMFWYRQQPGQSLTLIATANQGSEATYESGFVIDKFPISRPNLTFSTLTVSNMSPEDSSIYLCSAGWHAKNTEAFFGQGTRLTVV.

The V and J genes are TRBV6-2 or TRBV6-3 and TRBJ1-1; D unclear. The CDR3 covers 12 residues. Germline V gene lookup returns CDR1 MNHEY and CDR2 SVGEGT. V lost 2 bases and J lost 6, with 7 bases in between. The DNA for the CDR3 is TGTGCCAGCAGTTACATGAGAGCTGAAGCTTTCTTT. It specifies CASSYMRAEAFF.

J is TRBJ1-6 and V is TRBV19, with TRBD1 matching over 10 bases. The CDR3 is made up of 15 amino acids. In germline, CDR1 is LNHDA, CDR2 SQIVND (reference sequence). The trim removed 5 bases at V and 10 bases at J, leaving 8 bases unmatched. DNA of the CDR3: TGTGCCAGTAGTGCCCGGACAGGGGGAAAATCACCCCTCCACTTT. The encoded protein is CASSARTGGKSPLHF.

This clone has just one count. The rearrangement links TRBV18 to TRBJ1-2, with 8 bases fitting TRBD1. The CDR3 is made up of 15 amino acids. V lost 0 bases, J lost 7 bases, and 7 bases stayed unmatched. The germline gives CDR1 KGHSH, CDR2 LQKENI. The CDR3 loop reads CASSPPGQGASGYTF. The CDR3 DNA follows: TGTGCCAGCTCACCACCGGGCCAGGGGGCCAGTGGCTACACCTTC.

This chain uses TRBV15 with TRBJ2-7, with a tentative D call TRBD1 (6 bases). The V end was cut by 0 bases, the J end by 5 bases, with 11 bases between. CDR3 length: 14 residues. The V gene's germline CDR1 is LNHNV and CDR2 YYDKDF (reference sequence). The CDR3: CATSREVQGNEQYF. Here the CDR3 DNA reads TGTGCCACCAGCAGAGAAGTACAGGGTAACGAGCAGTACTTC.

The CDR3 sequence is CASSVAETEAFF. The CDR3 bases are TGTGCCAGCAGCGTGGCGGAGACTGAAGCTTTCTTT. The chain is built from TRBV9 and TRBJ1-1; D not resolved. This CDR3 region has 12 residues. Germline assignment: CDR1 SGDLS and CDR2 YYNGEE. Trimming stripped 2 bases from V and 5 bases from J, with 7 bases between.

The chain combines TRBV10-1 with TRBJ2-5; 7 bases fit TRBD2. Germline assignment: CDR1 WNHNN and CDR2 SYGVQD (reference sequence). The CDR3 totals 13 residues. V lost 4 bases, J lost 5 bases, and 4 bases stayed unmatched. The CDR3 here is CASSAGGGETQYF. Here the CDR3 DNA reads TGCGCCAGCAGTGCGGGGGGAGGCGAGACCCAGTACTTC.